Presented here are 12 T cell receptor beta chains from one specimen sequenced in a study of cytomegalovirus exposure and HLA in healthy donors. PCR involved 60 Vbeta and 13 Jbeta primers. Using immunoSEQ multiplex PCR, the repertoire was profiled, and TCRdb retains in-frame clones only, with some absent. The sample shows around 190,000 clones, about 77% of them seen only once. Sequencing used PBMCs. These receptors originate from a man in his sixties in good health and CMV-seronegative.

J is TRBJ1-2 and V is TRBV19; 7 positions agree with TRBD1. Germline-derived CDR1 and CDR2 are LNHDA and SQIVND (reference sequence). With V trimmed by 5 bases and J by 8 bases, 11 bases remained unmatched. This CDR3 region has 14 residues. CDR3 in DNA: TGTGCCAGTAGTGGAGGGGGCTCGGTACAAGGCTACACCTTC. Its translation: CASSGGGSVQGYTF.

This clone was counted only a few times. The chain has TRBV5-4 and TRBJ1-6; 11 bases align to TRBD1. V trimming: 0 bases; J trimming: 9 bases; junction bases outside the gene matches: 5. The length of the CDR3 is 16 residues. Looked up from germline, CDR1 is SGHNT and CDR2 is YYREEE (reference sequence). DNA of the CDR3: TGTGCCAGCAGCTTGGGGGTGGGACAGGGGGTTTCACCCCTCCACTTT. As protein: CASSLGVGQGVSPLHF.

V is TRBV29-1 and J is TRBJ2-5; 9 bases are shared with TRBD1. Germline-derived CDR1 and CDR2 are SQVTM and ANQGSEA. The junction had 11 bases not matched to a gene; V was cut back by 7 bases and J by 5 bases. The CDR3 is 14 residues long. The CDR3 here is CSAATGGGWETQYF. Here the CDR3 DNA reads TGCAGCGCGGCGACAGGGGGAGGGTGGGAGACCCAGTACTTC.

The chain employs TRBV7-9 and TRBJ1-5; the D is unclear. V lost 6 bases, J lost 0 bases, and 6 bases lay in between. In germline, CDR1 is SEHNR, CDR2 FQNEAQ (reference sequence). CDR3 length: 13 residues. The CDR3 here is CASSQYSNQPQHF. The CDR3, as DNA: TGTGCCAGCAGTCAGTATAGCAATCAGCCCCAGCATTTT.

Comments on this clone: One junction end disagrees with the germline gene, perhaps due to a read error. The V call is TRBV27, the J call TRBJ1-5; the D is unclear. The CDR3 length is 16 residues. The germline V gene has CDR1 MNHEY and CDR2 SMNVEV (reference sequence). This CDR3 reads CAGSLSAATSNQPQHF. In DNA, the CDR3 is TGTGCCGGCAGTTTATCGGCGGCTACGAGCAATCAGCCCCAGCATTTT.

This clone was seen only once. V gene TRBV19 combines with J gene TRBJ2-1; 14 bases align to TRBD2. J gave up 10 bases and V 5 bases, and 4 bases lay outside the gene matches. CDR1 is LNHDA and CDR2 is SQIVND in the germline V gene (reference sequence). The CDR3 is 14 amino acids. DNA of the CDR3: TGTGCCAGTAGTGGGACTAGCGGGAGAGGGGAGCAGTTCTTC. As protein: CASSGTSGRGEQFF. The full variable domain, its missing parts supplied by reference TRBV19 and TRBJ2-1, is DGGITQSPKYLFRKEGQNVTLSCEQNLNHDAMYWYRQDPGQGLRLIYYSQIVNDFQKGDIAEGYSVSREKKESFPLTVTSAQKNPTAFYLCASSGTSGRGEQFFGPGTRLTVL.

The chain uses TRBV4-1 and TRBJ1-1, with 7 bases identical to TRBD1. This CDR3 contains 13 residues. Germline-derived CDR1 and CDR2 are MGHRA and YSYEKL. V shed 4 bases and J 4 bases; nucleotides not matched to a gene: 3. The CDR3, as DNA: TGCGCCAGCAGCCGTCCAGGGGGCACTGAAGCTTTCTTT. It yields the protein CASSRPGGTEAFF.

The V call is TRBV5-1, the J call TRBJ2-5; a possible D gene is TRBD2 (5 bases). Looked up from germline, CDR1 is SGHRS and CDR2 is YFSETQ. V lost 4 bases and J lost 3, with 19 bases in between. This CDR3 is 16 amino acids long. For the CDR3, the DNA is TGCGCCAGCAGCCTTGTTGTGGACTCAGGAAAAGAGACCCAGTACTTC. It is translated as CASSLVVDSGKETQYF.

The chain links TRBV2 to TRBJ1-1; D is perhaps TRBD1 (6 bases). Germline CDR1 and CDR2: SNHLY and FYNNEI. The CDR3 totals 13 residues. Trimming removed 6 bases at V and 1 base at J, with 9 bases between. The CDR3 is CASRVGGNTEAFF. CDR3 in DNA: TGTGCCAGCAGGGTAGGGGGGAACACTGAAGCTTTCTTT. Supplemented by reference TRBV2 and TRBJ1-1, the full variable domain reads EPEVTQTPSHQVTQMGQEVILRCVPISNHLYFYWYRQILGQKVEFLVSFYNNEISEKSEIFDDQFSVERPDGSNFTLKIRSTKLEDSAMYFCASRVGGNTEAFFGQGTRLTVV.

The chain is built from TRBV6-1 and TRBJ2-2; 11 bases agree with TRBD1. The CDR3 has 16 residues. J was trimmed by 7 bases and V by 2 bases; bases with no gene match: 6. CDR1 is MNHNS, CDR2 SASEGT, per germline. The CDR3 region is CASSETDRGLVGELFF. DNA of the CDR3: TGTGCCAGCAGTGAAACGGACAGGGGGCTGGTCGGGGAGCTGTTTTTT.

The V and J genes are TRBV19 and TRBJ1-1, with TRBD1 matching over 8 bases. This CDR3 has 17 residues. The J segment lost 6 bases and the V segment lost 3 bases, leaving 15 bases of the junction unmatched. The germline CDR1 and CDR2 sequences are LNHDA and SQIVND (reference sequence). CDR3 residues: CASSILTGTGLGAEAFF. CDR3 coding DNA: TGTGCCAGTAGTATCTTAACCGGGACAGGTTTAGGGGCTGAAGCTTTCTTT. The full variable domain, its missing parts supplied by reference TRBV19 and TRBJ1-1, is DGGITQSPKYLFRKEGQNVTLSCEQNLNHDAMYWYRQDPGQGLRLIYYSQIVNDFQKGDIAEGYSVSREKKESFPLTVTSAQKNPTAFYLCASSILTGTGLGAEAFFGQGTRLTVV.

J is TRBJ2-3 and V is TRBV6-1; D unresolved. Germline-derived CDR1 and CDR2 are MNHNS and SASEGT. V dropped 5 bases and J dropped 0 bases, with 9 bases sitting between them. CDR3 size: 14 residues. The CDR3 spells CASSSHSSTDTQYF. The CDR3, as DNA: TGTGCCAGCAGTTCTCACTCTAGCACAGATACGCAGTATTTT.